Listed below are T cell receptor beta chains from one sample, sequenced in a study of molecular identifiers for immune sequencing clone quantification. MiXCR, run by TCRdb on the PCR reads, gives a single entry per CDR3 protein. The sample holds more than 450,000 distinct CDR3 sequences, around 25% seen once. The source material was naive CD8+ T cells from blood, with Jurkat cell RNA spiked in. These receptors were taken from a human donor in good health. Some libraries in this study had Jurkat cell RNA spiked in. Both conserved end residues are part of each CDR3. Fields, in order: V gene, J gene, clone size, D gene, CDR3 DNA, CDR3 protein. D genes are given only for firm matches. The size field is filled for only some rows; it gives once, few, many or a size class.

TRBV7-2	TRBJ2-2	.	.	TGTGCCAGCAGCTTAGACGGCAGTATCATCGGGGAGCTGTTTTTT	CASSLDGSIIGELFF
TRBV6-5	TRBJ1-1	.	.	TGTGCCAGCAGTCGGGTCCTGAACACTGAAGCTTTCTTT	CASSRVLNTEAFF
TRBV13	TRBJ1-1	.	TRBD1	TGTGCCAGCAGTGGCAGGGGGCAGGGTTCTGACTTT	CASSGRGQGSDF
TRBV6-5	TRBJ2-3	many	.	TGTGCCAGCAGTTATAGGCAGGGCACAGATACGCAGTATTTT	CASSYRQGTDTQYF
TRBV11-2	TRBJ2-7	many	.	TGTGCCAGCAGCCCAGGACAGACCGTGGGTGAGCAGTACTTC	CASSPGQTVGEQYF
TRBV6-2/TRBV6-3	TRBJ1-5	many	.	TGTGCCAGCAGTTACTCGGAGGTTCAGCCCCAGCATTTT	CASSYSEVQPQHF
TRBV12-5	TRBJ2-7	.	.	TGTGCTAGTGGTTTTTTCGGTTCCTACGAGCAGTACTTC	CASGFFGSYEQYF
TRBV19	TRBJ2-3	many	.	TGTGCCAGTACCTCCAGGGGATGGAGGAACGATCGCACAGATACGCAGTATTTT	CASTSRGWRNDRTDTQYF
TRBV4-1	TRBJ2-1	few	TRBD2	TGCGCCAGCCGAGCGGGGCCTAGCGATTACAATGAGCAGTTCTTC	CASRAGPSDYNEQFF
TRBV30	TRBJ1-1	.	.	TGTGCCTGGAGTTTAACAGCGAACACTGAAGCTTTCTTT	CAWSLTANTEAFF
TRBV7-9	TRBJ2-7	few	.	TGTGCCAGCAGCCCACAGGCGAGTCACGAGCAGTACTTC	CASSPQASHEQYF
TRBV9	TRBJ1-1	many	.	TGTGCCAGCAGCGTTGGACCGGGAGCGCGGGACACTGAAGCTTTCTTT	CASSVGPGARDTEAFF
TRBV10-1	TRBJ2-2	once	.	TGCGCCAGCAGCAGTACTAGCCCCACCGGGGAGCTGTTTTTT	CASSSTSPTGELFF
TRBV10-3	TRBJ1-4	.	.	TGTGCGATCAGTGAGGACGGAGTGAGTGAAAAACTGGTTTTT	CAISEDGVSEKLVF